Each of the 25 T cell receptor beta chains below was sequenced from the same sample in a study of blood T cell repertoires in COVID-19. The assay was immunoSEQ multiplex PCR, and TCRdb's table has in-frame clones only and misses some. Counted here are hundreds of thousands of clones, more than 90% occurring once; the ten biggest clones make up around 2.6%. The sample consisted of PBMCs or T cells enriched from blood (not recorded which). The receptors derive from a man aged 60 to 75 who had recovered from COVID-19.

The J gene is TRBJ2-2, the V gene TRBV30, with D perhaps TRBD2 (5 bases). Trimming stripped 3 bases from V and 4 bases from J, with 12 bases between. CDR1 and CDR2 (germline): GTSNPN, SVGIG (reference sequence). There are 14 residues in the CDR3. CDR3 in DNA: TGTGCCTGGAGCCCCCGGCGGGTCACCGGGGAGCTGTTTTTT. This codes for CAWSPRRVTGELFF. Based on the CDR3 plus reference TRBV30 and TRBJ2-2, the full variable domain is SQTIHQWPATLVQPVGSPLSLECTVEGTSNPNLYWYRQAAGRGLQLLFYSVGIGQISSEVPQNLSASRPQDRQFILSSKKLLLSDSGFYLCAWSPRRVTGELFFGEGSRLTVL.

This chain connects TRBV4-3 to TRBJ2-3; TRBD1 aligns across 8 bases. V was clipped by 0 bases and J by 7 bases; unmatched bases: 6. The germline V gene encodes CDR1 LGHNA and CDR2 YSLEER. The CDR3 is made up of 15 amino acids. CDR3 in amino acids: CASSQDGQGAYTQYF. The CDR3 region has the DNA TGCGCCAGCAGCCAAGATGGCCAGGGGGCATATACGCAGTATTTT.

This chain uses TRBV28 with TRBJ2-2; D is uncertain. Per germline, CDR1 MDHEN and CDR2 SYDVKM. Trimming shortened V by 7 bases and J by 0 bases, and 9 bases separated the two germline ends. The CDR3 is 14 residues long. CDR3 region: CASNLPPNTGELFF. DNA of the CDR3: TGTGCCAGCAATCTACCACCGAACACCGGGGAGCTGTTTTTT.

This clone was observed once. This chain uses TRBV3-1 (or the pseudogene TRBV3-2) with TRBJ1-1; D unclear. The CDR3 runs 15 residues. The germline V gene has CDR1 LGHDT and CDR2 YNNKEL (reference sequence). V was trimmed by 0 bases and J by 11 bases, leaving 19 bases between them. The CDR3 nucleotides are TGTGCCAGCAGCCAAGATTCCTTAGGGCCGGGAGCGGCTTTCTTT. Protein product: CASSQDSLGPGAAFF.

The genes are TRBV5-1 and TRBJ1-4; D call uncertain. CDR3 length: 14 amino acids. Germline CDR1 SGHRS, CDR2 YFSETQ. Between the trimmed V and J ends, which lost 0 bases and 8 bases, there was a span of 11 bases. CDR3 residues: CASSLGPLAEKLFF. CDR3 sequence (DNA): TGCGCCAGCAGCTTGGGGCCCTTAGCGGAAAAACTGTTTTTT.

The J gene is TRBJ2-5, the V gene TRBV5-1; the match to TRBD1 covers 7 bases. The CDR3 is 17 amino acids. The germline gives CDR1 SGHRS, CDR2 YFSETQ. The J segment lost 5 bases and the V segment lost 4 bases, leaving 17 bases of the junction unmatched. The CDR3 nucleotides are TGCGCCAGCAGCAGGACAGGTATCAGCTCTGGGTGGGAGACCCAGTACTTC. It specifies CASSRTGISSGWETQYF. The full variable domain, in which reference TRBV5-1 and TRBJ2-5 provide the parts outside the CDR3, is KAGVTQTPRYLIKTRGQQVTLSCSPISGHRSVSWYQQTPGQGLQFLFEYFSETQRNKGNFPGRFSGRQFSNSRSEMNVSTLELGDSALYLCASSRTGISSGWETQYFGPGTRLLVL.

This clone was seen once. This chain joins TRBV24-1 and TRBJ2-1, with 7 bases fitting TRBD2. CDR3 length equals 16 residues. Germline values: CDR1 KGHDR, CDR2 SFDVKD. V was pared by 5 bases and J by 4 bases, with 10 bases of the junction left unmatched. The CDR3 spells CATSAAGGGEYNEQFF. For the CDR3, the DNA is TGTGCCACCAGTGCCGCGGGCGGGGGTGAGTACAATGAGCAGTTCTTC.

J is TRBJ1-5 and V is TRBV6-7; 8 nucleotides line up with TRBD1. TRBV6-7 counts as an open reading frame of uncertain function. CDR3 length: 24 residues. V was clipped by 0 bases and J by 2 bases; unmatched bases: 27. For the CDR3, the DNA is TGTGCCAGCAGTTACTCGAAACAGGTCAGGGGGCTTTCTGGATTTTTCCGTGGCAATCAGCCCCAGCATTTT. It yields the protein CASSYSKQVRGLSGFFRGNQPQHF.

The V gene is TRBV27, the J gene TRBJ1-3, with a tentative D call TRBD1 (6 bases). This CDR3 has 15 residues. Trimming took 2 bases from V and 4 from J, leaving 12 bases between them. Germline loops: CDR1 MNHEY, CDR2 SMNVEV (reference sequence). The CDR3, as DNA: TGTGCCAGCAGTTTAAGGGGACACGGCGGAAACACCATATATTTT. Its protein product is CASSLRGHGGNTIYF.

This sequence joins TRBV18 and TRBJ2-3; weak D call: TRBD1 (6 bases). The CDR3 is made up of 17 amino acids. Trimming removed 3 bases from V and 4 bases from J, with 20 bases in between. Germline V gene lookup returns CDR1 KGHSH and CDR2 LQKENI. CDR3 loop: CASSPGTLRGNADTQYF. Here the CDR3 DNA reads TGTGCCAGCTCACCGGGGACACTTAGGGGGAACGCAGATACGCAGTATTTT.

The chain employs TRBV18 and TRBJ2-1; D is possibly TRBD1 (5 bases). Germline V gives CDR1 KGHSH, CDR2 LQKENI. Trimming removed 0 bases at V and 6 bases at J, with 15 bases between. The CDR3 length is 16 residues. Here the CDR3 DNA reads TGTGCCAGCTCACCACCGCCCGCAGGGTTCGGCAATGAGCAGTTCTTC. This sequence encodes CASSPPPAGFGNEQFF.

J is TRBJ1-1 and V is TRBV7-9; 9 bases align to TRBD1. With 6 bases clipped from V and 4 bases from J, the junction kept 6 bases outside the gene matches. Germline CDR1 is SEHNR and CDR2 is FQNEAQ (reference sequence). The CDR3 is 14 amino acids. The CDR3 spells CASSFTTGGTEAFF. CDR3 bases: TGTGCCAGCAGTTTTACGACAGGGGGCACTGAAGCTTTCTTT.

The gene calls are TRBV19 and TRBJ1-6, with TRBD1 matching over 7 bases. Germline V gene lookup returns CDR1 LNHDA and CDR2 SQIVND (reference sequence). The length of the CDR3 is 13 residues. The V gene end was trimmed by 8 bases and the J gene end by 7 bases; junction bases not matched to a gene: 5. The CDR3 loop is CASLDRPNSPLHF. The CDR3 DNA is TGTGCCAGTTTGGACAGGCCCAATTCACCCCTCCACTTT.

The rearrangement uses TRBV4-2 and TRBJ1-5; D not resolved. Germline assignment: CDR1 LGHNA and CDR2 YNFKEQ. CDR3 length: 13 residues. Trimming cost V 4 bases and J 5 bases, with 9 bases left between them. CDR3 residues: CASSPRADQPQHF. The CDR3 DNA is TGTGCCAGCAGCCCCCGCGCGGATCAGCCCCAGCATTTT.

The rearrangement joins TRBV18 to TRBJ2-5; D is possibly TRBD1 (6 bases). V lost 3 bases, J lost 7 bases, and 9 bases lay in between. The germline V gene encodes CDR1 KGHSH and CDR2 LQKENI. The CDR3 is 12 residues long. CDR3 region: CASSPRGMTQYF. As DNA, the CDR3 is TGTGCCAGCTCACCCAGGGGTATGACCCAGTACTTC.

CDR3 sequence: CASSLLQGSKSRNTEAFF. The CDR3 DNA sequence: TGTGCCAGCTCACTCCTACAGGGGTCGAAATCCAGGAACACTGAAGCTTTCTTT. V usage is TRBV18 and J usage is TRBJ1-1; 7 positions agree with TRBD1. Germline loops: CDR1 KGHSH, CDR2 LQKENI. J lost 1 base, V lost 4 bases, and 15 bases had no gene match. CDR3 length equals 18 residues.

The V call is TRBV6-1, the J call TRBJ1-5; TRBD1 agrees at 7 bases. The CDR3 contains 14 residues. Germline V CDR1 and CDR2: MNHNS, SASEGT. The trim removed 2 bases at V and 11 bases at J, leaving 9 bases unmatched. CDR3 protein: CASSETHRGGSQHF. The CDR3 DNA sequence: TGTGCCAGCAGTGAAACACACAGGGGTGGTTCCCAGCATTTT.

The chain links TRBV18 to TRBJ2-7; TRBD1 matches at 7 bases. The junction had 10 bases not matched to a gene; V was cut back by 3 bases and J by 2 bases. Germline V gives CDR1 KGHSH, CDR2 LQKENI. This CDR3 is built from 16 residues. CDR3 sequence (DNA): TGTGCCAGCTCACCTCTAGCAGCGACAGGGACCTACGAGCAGTACTTC. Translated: CASSPLAATGTYEQYF.

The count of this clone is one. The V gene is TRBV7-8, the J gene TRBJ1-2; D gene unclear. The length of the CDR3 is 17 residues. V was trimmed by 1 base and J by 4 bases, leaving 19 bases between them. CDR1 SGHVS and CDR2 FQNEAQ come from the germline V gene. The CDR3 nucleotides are TGTGCCAGCAGCTTAGTCGGGTCCGGGTTTAGTAGCTATGGCTACACCTTC. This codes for CASSLVGSGFSSYGYTF.

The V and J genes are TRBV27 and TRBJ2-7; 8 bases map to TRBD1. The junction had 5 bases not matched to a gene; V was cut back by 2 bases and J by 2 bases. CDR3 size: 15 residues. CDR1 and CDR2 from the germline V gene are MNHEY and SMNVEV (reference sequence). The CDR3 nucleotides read TGTGCCAGCAGTTTAATTATGGGACAGGCCTACGAGCAGTACTTC. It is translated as CASSLIMGQAYEQYF.

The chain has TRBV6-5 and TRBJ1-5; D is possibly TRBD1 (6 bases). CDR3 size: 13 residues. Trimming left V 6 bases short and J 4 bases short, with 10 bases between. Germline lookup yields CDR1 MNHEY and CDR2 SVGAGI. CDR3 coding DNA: TGTGCCAGCAGGACAGGTTATAATCAGCCCCAGCATTTT. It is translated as CASRTGYNQPQHF.

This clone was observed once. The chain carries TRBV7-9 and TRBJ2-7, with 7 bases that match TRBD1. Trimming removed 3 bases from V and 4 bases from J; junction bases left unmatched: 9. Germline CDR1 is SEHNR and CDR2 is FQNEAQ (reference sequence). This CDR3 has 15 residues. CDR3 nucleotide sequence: TGTGCCAGCAGCTTGCTCGGGACAGCTGAATACGAGCAGTACTTC. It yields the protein CASSLLGTAEYEQYF.

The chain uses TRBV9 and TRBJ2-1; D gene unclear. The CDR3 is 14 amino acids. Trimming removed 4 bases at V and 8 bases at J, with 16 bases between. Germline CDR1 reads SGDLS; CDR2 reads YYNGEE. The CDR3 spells CASSLRVGYDEQFF. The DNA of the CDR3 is TGTGCCAGCAGCTTGCGCGTCGGTTACGATGAGCAGTTCTTC.

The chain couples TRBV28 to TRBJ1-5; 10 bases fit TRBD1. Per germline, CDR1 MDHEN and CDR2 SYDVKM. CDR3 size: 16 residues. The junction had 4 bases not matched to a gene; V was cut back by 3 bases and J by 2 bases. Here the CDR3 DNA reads TGTGCCAGCAGTTTGACAGGGGGCAACGGCAATCAGCCCCAGCATTTT. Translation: CASSLTGGNGNQPQHF.

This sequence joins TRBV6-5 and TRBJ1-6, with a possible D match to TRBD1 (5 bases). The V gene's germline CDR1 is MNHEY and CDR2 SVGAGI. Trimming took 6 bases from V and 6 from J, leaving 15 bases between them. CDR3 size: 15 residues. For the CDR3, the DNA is TGTGCCAGCAGCTACGCGGGACGGCCTAATTCACCCCTCCACTTT. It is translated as CASSYAGRPNSPLHF.